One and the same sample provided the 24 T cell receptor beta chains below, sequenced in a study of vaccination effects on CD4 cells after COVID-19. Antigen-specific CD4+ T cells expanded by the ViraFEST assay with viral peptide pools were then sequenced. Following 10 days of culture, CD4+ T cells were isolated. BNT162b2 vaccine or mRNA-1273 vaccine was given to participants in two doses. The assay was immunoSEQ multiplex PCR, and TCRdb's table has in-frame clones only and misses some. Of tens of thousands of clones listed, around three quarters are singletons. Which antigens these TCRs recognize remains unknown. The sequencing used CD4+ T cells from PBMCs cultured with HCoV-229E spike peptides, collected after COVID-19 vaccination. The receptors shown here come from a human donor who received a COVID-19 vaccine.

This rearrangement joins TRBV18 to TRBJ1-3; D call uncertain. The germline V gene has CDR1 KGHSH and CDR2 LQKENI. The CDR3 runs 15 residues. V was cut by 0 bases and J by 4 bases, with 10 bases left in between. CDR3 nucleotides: TGTGCCAGCTCACCACCGTCGGGTGTGGGAAACACCATATATTTT. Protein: CASSPPSGVGNTIYF.

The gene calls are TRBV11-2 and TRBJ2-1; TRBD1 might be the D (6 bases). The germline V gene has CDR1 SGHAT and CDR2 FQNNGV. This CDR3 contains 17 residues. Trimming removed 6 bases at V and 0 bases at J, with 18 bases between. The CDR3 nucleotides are TGTGCCAGCAGTGTAGGGGTTACAGGGAGCTCCTACAATGAGCAGTTCTTC. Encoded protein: CASSVGVTGSSYNEQFF.

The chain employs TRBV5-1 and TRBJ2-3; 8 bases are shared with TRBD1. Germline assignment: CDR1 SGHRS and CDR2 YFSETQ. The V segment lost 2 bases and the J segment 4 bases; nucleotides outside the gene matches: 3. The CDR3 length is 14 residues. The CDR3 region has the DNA TGCGCCAGCAGCTTACAGGGGGACCCAGATACGCAGTATTTT. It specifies CASSLQGDPDTQYF.

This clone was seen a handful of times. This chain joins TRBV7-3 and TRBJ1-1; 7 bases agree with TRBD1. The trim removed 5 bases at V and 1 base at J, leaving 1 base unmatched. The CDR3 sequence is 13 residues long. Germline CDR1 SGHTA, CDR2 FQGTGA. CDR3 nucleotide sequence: TGTGCCAGCAGCCGGGACAGGAACACTGAAGCTTTCTTT. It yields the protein CASSRDRNTEAFF.

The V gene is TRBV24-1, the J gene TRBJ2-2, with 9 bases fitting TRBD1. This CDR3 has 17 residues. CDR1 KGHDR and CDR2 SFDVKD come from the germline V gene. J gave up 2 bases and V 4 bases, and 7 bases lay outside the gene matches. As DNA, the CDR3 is TGTGCCACCAGTGAGGCACCGGGACAGGGAAACACCGGGGAGCTGTTTTTT. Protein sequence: CATSEAPGQGNTGELFF.

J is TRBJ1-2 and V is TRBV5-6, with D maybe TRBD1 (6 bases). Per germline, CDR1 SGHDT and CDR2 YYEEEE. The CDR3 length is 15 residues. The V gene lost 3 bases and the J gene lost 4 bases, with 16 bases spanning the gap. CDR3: CASSWRQVLLYGYTF. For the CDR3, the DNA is TGTGCCAGCAGCTGGAGACAGGTCCTGCTCTATGGCTACACCTTC.

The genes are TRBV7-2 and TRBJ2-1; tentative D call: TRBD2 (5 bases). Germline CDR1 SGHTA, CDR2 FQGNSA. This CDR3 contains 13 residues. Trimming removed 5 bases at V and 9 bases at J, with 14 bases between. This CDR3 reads CASSTRRWSEQFF. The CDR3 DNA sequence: TGTGCCAGCAGCACCCGGAGGTGGAGTGAGCAGTTCTTC.

The CDR3 region is CASSQDLGTGDGKLFF. CDR3 nucleotides: TGTGCCAGCAGCCAAGATTTGGGGACAGGGGACGGAAAACTGTTTTTT. The gene calls are TRBV3-1 (or the pseudogene TRBV3-2) and TRBJ1-4; 10 positions agree with TRBD1. The CDR3 covers 16 residues. The junction had 8 bases not matched to a gene; V was cut back by 0 bases and J by 10 bases. CDR1 is LGHDT, CDR2 YNNKEL, per germline (reference sequence).

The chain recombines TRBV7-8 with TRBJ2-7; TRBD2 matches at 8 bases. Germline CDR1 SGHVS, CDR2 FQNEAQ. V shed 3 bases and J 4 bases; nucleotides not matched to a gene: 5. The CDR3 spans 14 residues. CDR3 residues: CASSFGGVWYEQYV. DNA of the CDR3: TGTGCCAGCAGCTTCGGGGGGGTTTGGTACGAGCAGTACGTC.

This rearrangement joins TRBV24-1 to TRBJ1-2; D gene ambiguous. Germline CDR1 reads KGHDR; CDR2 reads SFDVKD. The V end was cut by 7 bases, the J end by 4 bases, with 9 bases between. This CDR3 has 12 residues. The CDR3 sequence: CATRNSGYGYTF. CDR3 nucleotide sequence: TGTGCCACCAGGAATTCGGGCTATGGCTACACCTTC.

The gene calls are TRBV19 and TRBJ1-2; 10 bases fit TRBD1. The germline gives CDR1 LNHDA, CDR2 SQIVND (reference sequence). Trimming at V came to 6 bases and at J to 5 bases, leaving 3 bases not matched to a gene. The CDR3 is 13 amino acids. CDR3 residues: CASRGQGPYGYTF. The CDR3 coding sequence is TGTGCCAGTAGGGGACAGGGGCCTTATGGCTACACCTTC.

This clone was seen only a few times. The CDR3 coding sequence is TGTGCCAGCAGCTTGGAGGCAGGGGGCACTGAAGCTTTCTTT. Translated: CASSLEAGGTEAFF. The chain recombines TRBV5-4 with TRBJ1-1; 7 bases line up with TRBD1. Germline loops: CDR1 SGHNT, CDR2 YYREEE (reference sequence). After removal of 0 bases from V and 4 bases from J, the junction contained 3 bases not matched to a gene. This CDR3 comprises 14 residues. Together with reference TRBV5-4 and TRBJ1-1, the CDR3 gives the full variable domain: ETGVTQSPTHLIKTRGQQVTLRCSSQSGHNTVSWYQQALGQGPQFIFQYYREEENGRGNFPPRFSGLQFPNYSSELNVNALELDDSALYLCASSLEAGGTEAFFGQGTRLTVV.

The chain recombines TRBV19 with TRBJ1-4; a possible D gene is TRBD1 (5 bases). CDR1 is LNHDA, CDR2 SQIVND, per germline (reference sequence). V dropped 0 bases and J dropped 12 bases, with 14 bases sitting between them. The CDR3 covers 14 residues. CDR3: CASSIDGRTTELFF. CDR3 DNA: TGTGCCAGTAGTATAGACGGACGGACAACGGAACTGTTTTTT.

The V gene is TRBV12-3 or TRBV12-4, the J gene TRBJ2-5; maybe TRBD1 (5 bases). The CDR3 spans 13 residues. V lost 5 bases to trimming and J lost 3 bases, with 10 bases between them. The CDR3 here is CASSRDREETQYF. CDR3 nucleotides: TGTGCCAGCAGTAGAGACAGAGAAGAGACCCAGTACTTC.

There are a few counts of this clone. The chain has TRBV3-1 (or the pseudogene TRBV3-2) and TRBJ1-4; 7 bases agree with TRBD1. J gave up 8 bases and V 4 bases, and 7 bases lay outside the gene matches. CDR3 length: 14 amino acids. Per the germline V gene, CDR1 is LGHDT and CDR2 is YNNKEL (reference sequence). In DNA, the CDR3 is TGTGCCAGCAGCCCACAGGGGTATGGGGAAAAACTGTTTTTT. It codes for CASSPQGYGEKLFF.

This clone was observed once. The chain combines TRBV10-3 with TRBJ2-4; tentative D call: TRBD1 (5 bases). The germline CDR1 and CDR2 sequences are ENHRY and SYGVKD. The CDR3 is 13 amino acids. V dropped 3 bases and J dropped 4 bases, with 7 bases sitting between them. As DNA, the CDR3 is TGTGCCATCAGTGAAGCAGGGAAAAACATTCAGTACTTC. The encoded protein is CAISEAGKNIQYF.

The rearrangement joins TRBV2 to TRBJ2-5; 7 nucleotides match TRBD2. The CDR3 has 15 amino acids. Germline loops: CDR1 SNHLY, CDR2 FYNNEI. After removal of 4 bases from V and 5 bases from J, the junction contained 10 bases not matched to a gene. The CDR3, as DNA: TGTGCCAGCAGTGTTTCGGGGGGTCTAAGGGAGACCCAGTACTTC. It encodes CASSVSGGLRETQYF.

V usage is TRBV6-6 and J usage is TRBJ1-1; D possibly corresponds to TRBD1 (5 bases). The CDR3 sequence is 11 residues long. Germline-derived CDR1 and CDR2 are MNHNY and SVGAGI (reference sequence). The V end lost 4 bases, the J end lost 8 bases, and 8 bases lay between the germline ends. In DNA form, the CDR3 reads TGTGCCAGCAGTTCTCACAGGGAAGCTTTCTTT. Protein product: CASSSHREAFF.

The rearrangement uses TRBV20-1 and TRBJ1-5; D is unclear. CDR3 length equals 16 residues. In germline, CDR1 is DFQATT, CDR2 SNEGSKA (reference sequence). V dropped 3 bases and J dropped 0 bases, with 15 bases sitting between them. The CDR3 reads CSASPTRPDSNQPQHF. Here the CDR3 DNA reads TGCAGTGCTAGTCCGACAAGGCCGGATAGCAATCAGCCCCAGCATTTT.

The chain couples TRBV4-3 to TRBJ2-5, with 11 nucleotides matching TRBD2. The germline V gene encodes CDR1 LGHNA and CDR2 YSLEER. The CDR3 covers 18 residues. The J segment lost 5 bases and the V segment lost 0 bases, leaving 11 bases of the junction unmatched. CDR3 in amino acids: CASSQDGVAGGRVETQYF. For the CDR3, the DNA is TGCGCCAGCAGCCAAGATGGCGTAGCGGGGGGGCGTGTGGAGACCCAGTACTTC.

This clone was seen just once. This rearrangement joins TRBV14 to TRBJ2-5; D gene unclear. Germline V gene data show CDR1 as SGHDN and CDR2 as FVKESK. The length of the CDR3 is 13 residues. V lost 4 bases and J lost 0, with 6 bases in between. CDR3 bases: TGTGCCAGCAGCCGGGATTACCAAGAGACCCAGTACTTC. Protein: CASSRDYQETQYF.

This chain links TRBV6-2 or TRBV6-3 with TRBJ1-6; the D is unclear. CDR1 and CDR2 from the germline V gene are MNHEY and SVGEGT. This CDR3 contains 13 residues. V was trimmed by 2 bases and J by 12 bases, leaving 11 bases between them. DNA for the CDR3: TGTGCCAGCAGTTACAGGGTCGGGGAACCCCTCCACTTT. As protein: CASSYRVGEPLHF.

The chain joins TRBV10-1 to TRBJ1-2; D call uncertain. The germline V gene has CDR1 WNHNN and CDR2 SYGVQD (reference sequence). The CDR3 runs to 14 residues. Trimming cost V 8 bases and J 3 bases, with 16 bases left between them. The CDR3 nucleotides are TGCGCCAGCCCTGAACCCGAACGAGACTATGGCTACACCTTC. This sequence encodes CASPEPERDYGYTF.

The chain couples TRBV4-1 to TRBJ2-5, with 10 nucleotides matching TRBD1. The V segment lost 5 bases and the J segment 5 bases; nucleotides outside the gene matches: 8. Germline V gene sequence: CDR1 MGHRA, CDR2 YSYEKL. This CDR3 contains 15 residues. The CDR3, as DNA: TGCGCCAGCAGCTATCCGACAGGGGGCGCGGAGACCCAGTACTTC. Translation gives CASSYPTGGAETQYF.